These T cell receptor beta chains were read from a single sample in a study of blood T cells in healthy people across ages. TCRdb re-derived calls from the 5' RACE reads in MiXCR, one entry per CDR3 protein. Here the sample spans about 970,000 distinct CDR3 sequences, just over 50% being singletons. The sample was blood. These receptors were taken from a woman aged 55-69 years in good health. Both conserved end residues are part of each CDR3. A D gene is named only where the DNA matches it firmly. Where a row states a size, it is once, few, many or the class of an expanded clone; other rows omit it.

cdr3_length: 16; j_call: TRBJ2-4; v_call: TRBV6-2/TRBV6-3; d_call: -; clone_size: few; cdr3_aa: CASSYGTLSSKNIQYF; cdr3_nt: TGTGCCAGCAGTTACGGGACGCTCTCCTCCAAAAACATTCAGTACTTC
cdr3_length: 13; j_call: TRBJ2-5; v_call: TRBV6-1; d_call: -; clone_size: once; cdr3_aa: CASTVRIQETQYF; cdr3_nt: TGTGCCTCCACGGTGCGGATCCAAGAGACCCAGTACTTC
cdr3_length: 15; j_call: TRBJ2-3; v_call: TRBV24-1; d_call: -; clone_size: -; cdr3_aa: CATSDSVRDTDTQYF; cdr3_nt: TGTGCCACCAGTGACTCAGTCAGGGATACAGATACGCAGTATTTT
cdr3_length: 15; j_call: TRBJ2-5; v_call: TRBV6-5; d_call: -; clone_size: -; cdr3_aa: CASSYSGGDGETQYF; cdr3_nt: TGTGCCAGCAGTTACTCAGGCGGGGATGGGGAGACCCAGTACTTC
cdr3_length: 15; j_call: TRBJ2-1; v_call: TRBV27; d_call: TRBD2; clone_size: -; cdr3_aa: CASRRLGGAYNEQFF; cdr3_nt: TGTGCCAGCAGGAGACTGGGGGGGGCCTACAATGAGCAGTTCTTC
cdr3_length: 15; j_call: TRBJ2-4; v_call: TRBV2; d_call: TRBD2; clone_size: few; cdr3_aa: CASSATSGSKNIQYF; cdr3_nt: TGTGCCAGCAGCGCGACTAGCGGGTCCAAAAACATTCAGTACTTC
cdr3_length: 13; j_call: TRBJ1-6; v_call: TRBV25-1; d_call: -; clone_size: -; cdr3_aa: CASRGQGFSPLHF; cdr3_nt: TGTGCCAGCAGGGGCCAAGGGTTTTCACCCCTCCACTTT
cdr3_length: 13; j_call: TRBJ2-7; v_call: TRBV4-1; d_call: -; clone_size: -; cdr3_aa: CASSQLPGDEQYF; cdr3_nt: TGCGCCAGCAGCCAACTCCCCGGGGACGAGCAGTACTTC
cdr3_length: 15; j_call: TRBJ2-7; v_call: TRBV27; d_call: TRBD1; clone_size: -; cdr3_aa: CASSPRDRLSSEQYF; cdr3_nt: TGTGCCAGCAGTCCCCGGGACAGGCTCTCGTCCGAGCAGTACTTC
cdr3_length: 16; j_call: TRBJ2-1; v_call: TRBV27; d_call: -; clone_size: -; cdr3_aa: CASSFAGTGADNEQFF; cdr3_nt: TGTGCCAGCAGCTTCGCTGGGACGGGGGCAGACAACGAGCAGTTCTTC
cdr3_length: 14; j_call: TRBJ2-7; v_call: TRBV5-1; d_call: TRBD1; clone_size: -; cdr3_aa: CASSETTGGYEQYF; cdr3_nt: TGCGCCAGCAGCGAAACGACAGGGGGTTACGAGCAGTACTTC
cdr3_length: 14; j_call: TRBJ1-1; v_call: TRBV7-2; d_call: TRBD1; clone_size: -; cdr3_aa: CASSFRTGRTEAFF; cdr3_nt: TGTGCCAGCAGCTTCCGGACAGGGCGTACTGAAGCTTTCTTT
cdr3_length: 14; j_call: TRBJ2-6; v_call: TRBV29-1; d_call: -; clone_size: few; cdr3_aa: CSVPGGSGANVLTF; cdr3_nt: TGCAGCGTGCCCGGGGGCTCTGGGGCCAACGTCCTGACTTTC
cdr3_length: 13; j_call: TRBJ2-7; v_call: TRBV7-9; d_call: -; clone_size: -; cdr3_aa: CVSSYGEAYEQYF; cdr3_nt: TGTGTCAGCAGCTATGGGGAGGCCTACGAGCAGTACTTC
cdr3_length: 19; j_call: TRBJ2-3; v_call: TRBV5-6; d_call: -; clone_size: few; cdr3_aa: CASSMPRGPLGPSTDTQYF; cdr3_nt: TGTGCCAGCAGCATGCCCAGGGGCCCACTCGGGCCTAGCACAGATACGCAGTATTTT
cdr3_length: 15; j_call: TRBJ2-3; v_call: TRBV27; d_call: -; clone_size: few; cdr3_aa: CASSPFLGGTDTQYF; cdr3_nt: TGTGCCAGCAGTCCGTTCCTGGGTGGCACAGATACGCAGTATTTT
cdr3_length: 12; j_call: TRBJ1-6; v_call: TRBV28; d_call: -; clone_size: -; cdr3_aa: CASQQGFAPLHF; cdr3_nt: TGTGCCAGCCAACAGGGATTCGCACCCCTCCACTTT
cdr3_length: 19; j_call: TRBJ1-5; v_call: TRBV5-1; d_call: -; clone_size: once; cdr3_aa: CASSPRRGHPPYSNQPQHF; cdr3_nt: TGCGCCAGCAGCCCCCGACGGGGACACCCACCTTATAGCAATCAGCCCCAGCATTTT
cdr3_length: 18; j_call: TRBJ2-6; v_call: TRBV6-5; d_call: -; clone_size: few; cdr3_aa: CASSYGERGISGANVLTF; cdr3_nt: TGTGCCAGCAGTTACGGGGAGAGGGGTATCTCTGGGGCCAACGTCCTGACTTTC
cdr3_length: 15; j_call: TRBJ2-7; v_call: TRBV15; d_call: -; clone_size: -; cdr3_aa: CATSRDRQGTYEQYF; cdr3_nt: TGTGCCACCAGCAGAGATCGACAAGGGACCTACGAGCAGTACTTC
cdr3_length: 16; j_call: TRBJ2-1; v_call: TRBV5-1; d_call: -; clone_size: once; cdr3_aa: CASSTGPGSSYNEQFF; cdr3_nt: TGCGCCAGCAGCACCGGACCGGGGAGCTCCTACAATGAGCAGTTCTTC
cdr3_length: 13; j_call: TRBJ1-2; v_call: TRBV6-5; d_call: -; clone_size: -; cdr3_aa: CASSYSWGSGYTF; cdr3_nt: TGTGCCAGCAGTTACTCGTGGGGGAGTGGCTACACCTTC
cdr3_length: 13; j_call: TRBJ1-2; v_call: TRBV19; d_call: -; clone_size: -; cdr3_aa: CASSTGFNYGYTF; cdr3_nt: TGTGCCAGTAGTACCGGGTTCAACTATGGCTACACCTTC
cdr3_length: 15; j_call: TRBJ2-5; v_call: TRBV5-1; d_call: TRBD1; clone_size: -; cdr3_aa: CASSLMGQTKETQYF; cdr3_nt: TGCGCCAGCAGCTTGATGGGACAGACCAAAGAGACCCAGTACTTC
cdr3_length: 14; j_call: TRBJ2-1; v_call: TRBV4-2; d_call: TRBD2; clone_size: many; cdr3_aa: CASSQDNSGRMQFF; cdr3_nt: TGTGCCAGCAGCCAAGATAATAGCGGGAGGATGCAGTTCTTC
cdr3_length: 14; j_call: TRBJ1-5; v_call: TRBV19; d_call: -; clone_size: -; cdr3_aa: CASSKKRGNQPQHF; cdr3_nt: TGTGCCAGTAGTAAAAAAAGGGGCAATCAGCCCCAGCATTTT
cdr3_length: 13; j_call: TRBJ1-1; v_call: TRBV12-3/TRBV12-4; d_call: -; clone_size: -; cdr3_aa: CASSVVFSPEAFF; cdr3_nt: TGTGCCAGCAGTGTAGTTTTCAGTCCCGAAGCTTTCTTT
cdr3_length: 15; j_call: TRBJ2-5; v_call: TRBV5-4; d_call: -; clone_size: -; cdr3_aa: CASSLVASSQETQYF; cdr3_nt: TGTGCCAGCAGCTTGGTAGCCAGTAGCCAAGAGACCCAGTACTTC